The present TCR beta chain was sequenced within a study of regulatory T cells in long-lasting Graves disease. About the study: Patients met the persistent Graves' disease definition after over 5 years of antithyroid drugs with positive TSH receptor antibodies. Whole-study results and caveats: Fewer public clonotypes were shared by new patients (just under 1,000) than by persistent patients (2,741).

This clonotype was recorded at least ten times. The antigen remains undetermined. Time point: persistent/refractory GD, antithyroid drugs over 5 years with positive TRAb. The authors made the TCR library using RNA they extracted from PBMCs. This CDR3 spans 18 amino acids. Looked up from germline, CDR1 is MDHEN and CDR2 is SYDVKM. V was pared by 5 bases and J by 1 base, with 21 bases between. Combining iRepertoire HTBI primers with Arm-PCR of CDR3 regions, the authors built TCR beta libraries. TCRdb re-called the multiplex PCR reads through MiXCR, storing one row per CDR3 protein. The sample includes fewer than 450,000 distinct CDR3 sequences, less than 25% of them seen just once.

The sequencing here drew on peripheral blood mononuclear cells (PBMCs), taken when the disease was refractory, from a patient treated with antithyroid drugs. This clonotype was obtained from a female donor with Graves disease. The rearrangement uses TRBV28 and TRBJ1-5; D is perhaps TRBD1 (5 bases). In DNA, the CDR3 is TGTGCCAGCAGTACAGCGTCCAGGGCGGCTATAAGCAATCAGCCCCAGCATTTT. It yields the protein CASSTASRAAISNQPQHF.